The 21 T cell receptor beta chains given below trace back to one sample, sequenced in a study of blood T cell repertoires in COVID-19. Sequencing was performed with immunoSEQ multiplex PCR; in TCRdb, only in-frame clones are kept and a portion is missing. Of about 400,000 clones detected, more than 75% appear once; the ten largest clones hold approximately 3%. The sequenced sample was PBMCs or T cells enriched from blood (not recorded which). The receptor source for this set is a woman in her thirties who had recovered from COVID-19.

This rearrangement joins TRBV18 to TRBJ2-7; 7 positions match TRBD1. The CDR3 covers 15 residues. Germline trimming cut 3 bases from V and 5 bases from J; bases unmatched to any gene: 10. Germline V CDR1 and CDR2: KGHSH, LQKENI. CDR3 DNA sequence: TGTGCCAGCTCACCGGGACAGCGATACTACCACGAGCAGTACTTC. Protein product: CASSPGQRYYHEQYF.

This chain uses TRBV2 with TRBJ1-2, with TRBD1 identical over 8 bases. Trimming cost V 4 bases and J 4 bases; bases outside gene matches: 2. CDR1 is SNHLY and CDR2 is FYNNEI in the germline V gene. The CDR3 runs to 13 residues. The CDR3 protein is CASSGTGFYGYTF. The CDR3 nucleotides are TGTGCCAGCAGTGGGACAGGGTTCTATGGCTACACCTTC.

With regard to this clone: Within the sample, other DNA sequences also encode this same CDR3. The CDR3 here is CASSPQGYEQYF. For the CDR3, the DNA is TGCGCCAGCAGCCCACAGGGGTACGAGCAGTACTTC. The V and J genes are TRBV5-1 and TRBJ2-7, with 7 positions matching TRBD1. The CDR3 totals 12 residues. CDR1 SGHRS and CDR2 YFSETQ come from the germline V gene. With V trimmed by 4 bases and J by 4 bases, 2 bases remained unmatched.

The rearrangement links TRBV19 to TRBJ1-3, with D unresolved. Trimming cost V 3 bases and J 0 bases, with 6 bases left between them. From germline, CDR1 is LNHDA and CDR2 SQIVND (reference sequence). The CDR3 loop spans 14 amino acids. DNA of the CDR3: TGTGCCAGTAGTATTTCCAACTCTGGAAACACCATATATTTT. Translating it yields CASSISNSGNTIYF.

This rearrangement joins TRBV27 to TRBJ2-1, with a possible D match to TRBD1 (6 bases). CDR1 is MNHEY, CDR2 SMNVEV, per germline (reference sequence). The CDR3 runs to 16 residues. V was pared by 5 bases and J by 5 bases, with 19 bases between. CDR3 region: CASSPLPRGMDNEQFF. The CDR3 DNA reads as TGTGCCAGCAGTCCACTCCCCAGGGGAATGGACAATGAGCAGTTCTTC.

This rearrangement joins TRBV11-3 to TRBJ2-1; D is ambiguous. The CDR3 length is 15 residues. CDR1 is SGHNT, CDR2 YENEEA, per germline. Trimming removed 1 base from V and 0 bases from J, with 7 bases in between. As DNA, the CDR3 is TGTGCCAGCAGCTTAGGACTCCACTCCTACAATGAGCAGTTCTTC. This gives the protein CASSLGLHSYNEQFF.

This clone was seen just once. The chain combines TRBV3-1 (or the pseudogene TRBV3-2) with TRBJ1-2; TRBD1 might be the D (5 bases). Germline V gene lookup returns CDR1 LGHDT and CDR2 YNNKEL (reference sequence). V lost 3 bases and J lost 5, with 10 bases in between. This CDR3 has 13 residues. CDR3 residues: CASSQTVLYGYTF. The CDR3 bases are TGTGCCAGCAGCCAGACAGTATTATATGGCTACACCTTC.

The rearrangement joins TRBV5-1 to TRBJ1-4, with D perhaps matching TRBD1 (5 bases). This CDR3 spans 12 amino acids. V was shortened by 5 bases and J by 4 bases, with 6 bases between the two germline ends. Germline CDR1 SGHRS, CDR2 YFSETQ. The DNA of the CDR3 is TGCGCCAGCAGAGGGGTTAATGAAAAACTGTTTTTT. Its protein product is CASRGVNEKLFF.

The V gene is TRBV11-2, the J gene TRBJ1-6, with D possibly being TRBD1 (5 bases). Germline lookup yields CDR1 SGHAT and CDR2 FQNNGV. The CDR3 is 14 amino acids. V gave up 8 bases and J gave up 7 bases, with 15 bases separating them. The CDR3 loop is CASAGLSTNSPLHF. In DNA, the CDR3 is TGTGCCAGCGCGGGACTTTCTACCAATTCACCCCTCCACTTT.

As regards this clone: Additional DNA sequences in this sample encode the identical CDR3. The chain combines TRBV7-9 with TRBJ1-1, with a tentative D call TRBD1 (5 bases). Trimming stripped 5 bases from V and 5 bases from J, with 15 bases between. CDR3 size: 14 residues. CDR1 SEHNR and CDR2 FQNEAQ come from the germline V gene (reference sequence). The CDR3 sequence: CASSPGTGGTEAFF. The CDR3 DNA is TGTGCCAGCAGCCCGGGGACTGGGGGGACTGAAGCTTTCTTT.

The chain is built from TRBV28 and TRBJ1-5; D remains ambiguous. Germline assignment: CDR1 MDHEN and CDR2 SYDVKM. The CDR3 runs 14 residues. V lost 3 bases and J 6 bases, leaving 12 bases between the germline ends. The CDR3 region has the DNA TGTGCCAGCAGTTTTTGGCGGGGTGCTCAGCCCCAGCATTTT. Translation gives CASSFWRGAQPQHF. Full variable domain (missing parts from reference TRBV28 and TRBJ1-5): DVKVTQSSRYLVKRTGEKVFLECVQDMDHENMFWYRQDPGLGLRLIYFSYDVKMKEKGDIPEGYSVSREKKERFSLILESASTNQTSMYLCASSFWRGAQPQHFGDGTRLSIL.

The chain uses TRBV5-4 and TRBJ2-5; no clear D. Trimming removed 5 bases at V and 5 bases at J, with 16 bases between. This CDR3 has 14 residues. Germline V gene sequence: CDR1 SGHNT, CDR2 YYREEE (reference sequence). DNA for the CDR3: TGTGCCAGCAGGCCTCCCGGAGCCACGGAGACCCAGTACTTC. This sequence encodes CASRPPGATETQYF.

V is TRBV9 and J is TRBJ2-5, with 7 bases that match TRBD2. Germline V gene data show CDR1 as SGDLS and CDR2 as YYNGEE. The trim removed 0 bases at V and 2 bases at J, leaving 1 base unmatched. This CDR3 is 14 amino acids long. This chain's CDR3 is CASSVGEGQETQYF. The CDR3 bases are TGTGCCAGCAGCGTAGGGGAGGGACAAGAGACCCAGTACTTC.

V usage is TRBV10-3 and J usage is TRBJ2-7; 9 positions match TRBD1. This CDR3 region has 13 residues. Per the germline V gene, CDR1 is ENHRY and CDR2 is SYGVKD. Trimming cost V 8 bases and J 6 bases; bases outside gene matches: 8. The DNA for the CDR3 is TGTGCCATCGGGGACAGGGACGGACGCGAGCAGTACTTC. Amino acid sequence: CAIGDRDGREQYF.

As to this clone: Other DNA sequences from this sample encode an identical CDR3 as well. The rearrangement links TRBV18 to TRBJ1-6, with D maybe TRBD1 (5 bases). V was pared by 2 bases and J by 9 bases, with 11 bases between. CDR1 KGHSH and CDR2 LQKENI come from the germline V gene. The CDR3 runs to 14 residues. CDR3 bases: TGTGCCAGCTCACCATCGCAGGGCGGTTCACCCCTCCACTTT. As protein: CASSPSQGGSPLHF. The whole variable domain, filled in from reference TRBV18 and TRBJ1-6, reads NAGVMQNPRHLVRRRGQEARLRCSPMKGHSHVYWYRQLPEEGLKFMVYLQKENIIDESGMPKERFSAEFPKEGPSILRIQQVVRGDSAAYFCASSPSQGGSPLHFGNGTRLTVT.

CDR3 DNA: TGTGCCAGCAGCTTTACTAGCGGGAGCAGATTGAATGAGCAGTTCTTC. Its protein product is CASSFTSGSRLNEQFF. The chain carries TRBV5-6 and TRBJ2-1, with 11 bases identical to TRBD2. The CDR3 is made up of 16 amino acids. The V gene end was trimmed by 2 bases and the J gene end by 7 bases; junction bases not matched to a gene: 8. Germline values: CDR1 SGHDT, CDR2 YYEEEE.

This chain connects TRBV18 to TRBJ2-5, with 11 bases fitting TRBD2. This CDR3 has 15 amino acids. With V trimmed by 4 bases and J by 1 base, 2 bases remained unmatched. Per germline, CDR1 KGHSH and CDR2 LQKENI. CDR3: CASSRLAGTQETQYF. CDR3 nucleotide sequence: TGTGCCAGCTCACGACTAGCGGGGACCCAAGAGACCCAGTACTTC.

The chain is built from TRBV2 and TRBJ2-5; 7 positions match TRBD1. The V and J ends lost 6 bases and 5 bases, in that order; junction bases with no gene match: 3. Germline assignment: CDR1 SNHLY and CDR2 FYNNEI. CDR3 length: 12 residues. The DNA for the CDR3 is TGTGCCAGCAGGACAGGGACGGAGACCCAGTACTTC. It specifies CASRTGTETQYF. Using reference TRBV2 and TRBJ2-5 for the parts outside the CDR3, the full variable domain is EPEVTQTPSHQVTQMGQEVILRCVPISNHLYFYWYRQILGQKVEFLVSFYNNEISEKSEIFDDQFSVERPDGSNFTLKIRSTKLEDSAMYFCASRTGTETQYFGPGTRLLVL.

The V call is TRBV6-5, the J call TRBJ2-7, with D possibly matching TRBD1 (5 bases). Between the trimmed V and J ends, which lost 7 bases and 3 bases, there was a span of 10 bases. The germline gives CDR1 MNHEY, CDR2 SVGAGI. There are 12 residues in the CDR3. The CDR3 here is CASKTQGYEQYF. The CDR3 region has the DNA TGTGCCAGCAAAACTCAGGGCTACGAGCAGTACTTC.

The chain joins TRBV30 to TRBJ1-3, with unresolved D. The CDR3 is made up of 10 amino acids. V was pared by 6 bases and J by 4 bases, with 4 bases between. From germline, CDR1 is GTSNPN and CDR2 SVGIG (reference sequence). The CDR3 is CACLGNTIYF. The CDR3 bases are TGTGCCTGCCTGGGAAACACCATATATTTT.

Only one count was recorded for this clone. CDR3 nucleotide sequence: TGTGCCAGCAGTACCACAGGGGCGCAGGGGACCCAGTACTTC. This sequence encodes CASSTTGAQGTQYF. This chain uses TRBV6-2 or TRBV6-3 with TRBJ2-5; 7 bases fit TRBD1. Looked up from germline, CDR1 is MNHEY and CDR2 is SVGEGT. Losses at the gene ends were 5 bases for V and 7 bases for J; bases not matched to a gene: 10. This CDR3 contains 14 residues.